These 26 T cell receptor beta chains were all obtained from the same sample, sequenced in a study of neurological immune-mediated disorders. TCRdb re-called the 5' RACE reads through MiXCR, storing one row per CDR3 protein. In the table there are roughly 13,000 distinct CDR3 sequences, 10% of which are singletons. The sample consisted of PBMCs. Receptors originate from a woman aged 40 to 50 in good health.

This clonotype counts as medium-sized (0.01 to 0.1%). The gene calls are TRBV25-1 and TRBJ1-1; 11 positions agree with TRBD1. The CDR3 runs to 15 residues. CDR1 and CDR2 (germline): MGHDK, SYGVNS. After removal of 2 bases from V and 5 bases from J, the junction contained 4 bases not matched to a gene. CDR3 nucleotide sequence: TGTGCCAGCAGTGAACCGGACAGGGGGCTTACTGAAGCTTTCTTT. Translating it yields CASSEPDRGLTEAFF.

This clonotype appeared a few times. The chain is built from TRBV18 and TRBJ2-2; 7 bases map to TRBD1. In germline, CDR1 is KGHSH, CDR2 LQKENI. CDR3 length: 18 residues. The V segment lost 1 base and the J segment 6 bases; nucleotides outside the gene matches: 14. The CDR3 sequence: CASSPQRLARQGSGELFF. The DNA for the CDR3 is TGTGCCAGCTCACCACAACGGTTGGCCCGACAGGGATCCGGGGAGCTGTTTTTT.

This clonotype was recorded at least ten times. The V call is TRBV14, the J call TRBJ1-3; 10 bases are shared with TRBD1. This CDR3 spans 17 amino acids. After removal of 6 bases from V and 4 bases from J, the junction contained 12 bases not matched to a gene. Germline V CDR1 and CDR2: SGHDN, FVKESK. The CDR3 bases are TGTGCCAGCAGGACTGAAGACGGACAGGGGGACGGAAACACCATATATTTT. Protein product: CASRTEDGQGDGNTIYF.

This clonotype was found many times. This chain joins TRBV3-1 and TRBJ1-2; D unresolved. The V end lost 4 bases, the J end lost 6 bases, and 15 bases lay between the germline ends. The V gene's germline CDR1 is LGHDT and CDR2 YNNKEL (reference sequence). The CDR3 runs 14 residues. CDR3 bases: TGTGCCAGCAGCCTAGCATCGGACGGTAATGGCTACACCTTC. It encodes CASSLASDGNGYTF.

The table lists this clonotype with many counts. The chain links TRBV7-9 to TRBJ2-3; 10 bases map to TRBD2. V was pared by 2 bases and J by 0 bases, with 8 bases of the junction left unmatched. The CDR3 is 18 residues long. Germline loops: CDR1 SEHNR, CDR2 FQNEAQ (reference sequence). The CDR3 nucleotides read TGTGCCAGCAGCTTATCTACTAGCGGGACGTTTAGCACAGATACGCAGTATTTT. As protein: CASSLSTSGTFSTDTQYF. The variable domain in full, with the rest retrieved from reference TRBV7-9 and TRBJ2-3, is DTGVSQNPRHKITKRGQNVTFRCDPISEHNRLYWYRQTLGQGPEFLTYFQNEAQLEKSRLLSDRFSAERPKGSFSTLEIQRTEQGDSAMYLCASSLSTSGTFSTDTQYFGPGTRLTVL.

This clonotype appeared many times. The chain couples TRBV18 to TRBJ1-1; 7 bases are shared with TRBD1. Germline values: CDR1 KGHSH, CDR2 LQKENI. The CDR3 runs to 18 residues. Germline trimming cut 4 bases from V and 6 bases from J; bases unmatched to any gene: 20. The CDR3 protein is CASSRTTGVLNRNAEAFF. The CDR3, as DNA: TGTGCCAGCTCACGAACCACAGGGGTCTTGAATAGAAACGCTGAAGCTTTCTTT.

The table lists this clonotype with many counts. The J gene is TRBJ1-6, the V gene TRBV4-1, with no clear D. This CDR3 contains 16 residues. With 1 base removed from V and 7 bases from J, the gap between germline ends came to 14 bases. The germline V gene encodes CDR1 MGHRA and CDR2 YSYEKL. The CDR3 nucleotides read TGCGCCAGCAGCCAAGGGGCGCGACGGGTCAATTCACCCCTCCACTTT. Amino acids: CASSQGARRVNSPLHF.

The table lists this clonotype with many counts. V and J are TRBV5-1 and TRBJ2-1; 8 positions agree with TRBD2. Germline V gene data show CDR1 as SGHRS and CDR2 as YFSETQ. The CDR3 loop spans 15 amino acids. The V segment lost 0 bases and the J segment 3 bases; nucleotides outside the gene matches: 2. CDR3 sequence: CASSLEAGDYNEQFF. For the CDR3, the DNA is TGCGCCAGCAGCTTGGAAGCGGGGGACTACAATGAGCAGTTCTTC. The variable domain in full, with the rest retrieved from reference TRBV5-1 and TRBJ2-1, is KAGVTQTPRYLIKTRGQQVTLSCSPISGHRSVSWYQQTPGQGLQFLFEYFSETQRNKGNFPGRFSGRQFSNSRSEMNVSTLELGDSALYLCASSLEAGDYNEQFFGPGTRLTVL.

The table lists this clonotype with many counts. The chain has TRBV7-8 and TRBJ2-1; 8 bases map to TRBD1. The germline V gene has CDR1 SGHVS and CDR2 FQNEAQ. V was clipped by 3 bases and J by 2 bases; unmatched bases: 9. The CDR3 has 17 amino acids. The CDR3 sequence: CASSFSIGTGAYNEQFF. Here the CDR3 DNA reads TGTGCCAGCAGCTTTAGCATTGGGACAGGTGCCTACAATGAGCAGTTCTTC.

The rearrangement links TRBV5-1 to TRBJ2-5, with D possibly matching TRBD2 (6 bases). This CDR3 is 13 amino acids long. The V gene's germline CDR1 is SGHRS and CDR2 YFSETQ. Trimming removed 2 bases at V and 3 bases at J, with 8 bases between. CDR3 sequence: CASSFPGEETQYF. CDR3 nucleotides: TGCGCCAGCAGCTTCCCGGGGGAAGAGACCCAGTACTTC.

This clonotype appeared many times. The V and J genes are TRBV12-3 or TRBV12-4 and TRBJ1-5; no definite D call. Trimming took 3 bases from V and 4 from J, leaving 4 bases between them. The CDR3 consists of 12 residues. CDR3 amino acids: CASSFLNQPQHF. CDR3 DNA: TGTGCCAGCAGTTTTCTAAATCAGCCCCAGCATTTT.

This clonotype was recorded many times. The CDR3 reads CASRQAGGYEQYF. The CDR3 DNA reads TGTGCCAGCCGCCAAGCGGGAGGTTACGAGCAGTACTTC. This chain connects TRBV6-1 to TRBJ2-7; TRBD2 agrees at 9 bases. The J segment lost 4 bases and the V segment lost 8 bases, leaving 6 bases of the junction unmatched. This CDR3 has 13 residues. CDR1 is MNHNS, CDR2 SASEGT, per germline.

The sample holds a few counts of this clonotype. This chain links TRBV7-9 with TRBJ2-1; TRBD2 matches at 11 bases. The CDR3 has 15 residues. Germline V gene data show CDR1 as SEHNR and CDR2 as FQNEAQ (reference sequence). V shed 2 bases, J shed 10 bases, and the junction held 7 bases outside the gene matches. CDR3 sequence reads: CASSLIAGGPEEQFF. CDR3 bases: TGTGCCAGCAGCTTAATAGCGGGAGGGCCCGAAGAGCAGTTCTTC.

This clonotype has ten or more counts. V usage is TRBV6-6 and J usage is TRBJ1-3; weak D call: TRBD1 (6 bases). The CDR3 covers 16 residues. Trimming left V 1 base short and J 1 base short, with 11 bases between. Per germline, CDR1 MNHNY and CDR2 SVGAGI (reference sequence). The CDR3 DNA follows: TGTGCCAGCAGTTACTGGGGACAAGGATCTGGAAACACCATATATTTT. Translating gives CASSYWGQGSGNTIYF.

This clonotype was counted at least ten times. V is TRBV4-1 and J is TRBJ2-1; 7 bases are shared with TRBD2. This CDR3 has 18 amino acids. V shed 1 base and J 0 bases; nucleotides not matched to a gene: 9. Germline CDR1 reads MGHRA; CDR2 reads YSYEKL. CDR3 nucleotides: TGCGCCAGCAGCCAAGGAGGTCCTAGCGGCCCCTCCTACAATGAGCAGTTCTTC. It translates to CASSQGGPSGPSYNEQFF.

The V call is TRBV20-1, the J call TRBJ1-5; weak D call: TRBD1 (5 bases). Germline V lookup: CDR1 DFQATT, CDR2 SNEGSKA (reference sequence). V was shortened by 6 bases and J by 6 bases, with 15 bases between the two germline ends. This CDR3 has 13 amino acids. DNA of the CDR3: TGCAGTGCAACAATGGGGGGAACTCAGCCCCAGCATTTT. It encodes CSATMGGTQPQHF.

DNA for the CDR3: TGTGCCAGCAGCTTGGCGGGACTAGCGTCCGACGAGCAGTACTTC. It codes for CASSLAGLASDEQYF. The V call is TRBV5-5, the J call TRBJ2-7; 10 bases match TRBD2. The V gene end was trimmed by 0 bases and the J gene end by 5 bases; junction bases not matched to a gene: 5. The CDR3 loop spans 15 amino acids. Germline-derived CDR1 and CDR2 are SGHKS and YYEKEE (reference sequence).

This clonotype was seen only a few times. The V gene is TRBV30, the J gene TRBJ1-1; 10 bases line up with TRBD1. The germline CDR1 and CDR2 sequences are GTSNPN and SVGIG (reference sequence). The CDR3 consists of 15 residues. The ends lost 3 bases at V and 5 bases at J; junction bases unmatched: 9. CDR3 nucleotides: TGTGCCTGGAGCAGGGGGGGGACAGGGGATACTGAAGCTTTCTTT. Its translation: CAWSRGGTGDTEAFF. Using reference TRBV30 and TRBJ1-1 for the parts outside the CDR3, the full variable domain is SQTIHQWPATLVQPVGSPLSLECTVEGTSNPNLYWYRQAAGRGLQLLFYSVGIGQISSEVPQNLSASRPQDRQFILSSKKLLLSDSGFYLCAWSRGGTGDTEAFFGQGTRLTVV.

The sample holds many counts of this clonotype. V gene TRBV20-1 combines with J gene TRBJ2-3; TRBD2 agrees at 7 bases. V gave up 6 bases and J gave up 2 bases; unmatched junction bases: 8. The germline V gene encodes CDR1 DFQATT and CDR2 SNEGSKA (reference sequence). CDR3 length: 14 residues. The CDR3 region is CSAIRGEVTDTQYF. In nucleotides, the CDR3 is TGCAGTGCCATACGGGGGGAGGTCACAGATACGCAGTATTTT.

This clonotype was found many times. CDR3 in DNA: TGCGCCAGCAGCTTGGACGCGGGAGGGCCCTACGAGCAGTACTTC. It translates to CASSLDAGGPYEQYF. The chain recombines TRBV5-1 with TRBJ2-7; 9 bases align to TRBD2. The CDR3 is made up of 15 amino acids. With V trimmed by 0 bases and J by 2 bases, 3 bases remained unmatched. Germline lookup yields CDR1 SGHRS and CDR2 YFSETQ.

The table lists this clonotype with a few counts. The chain combines TRBV12-3 or TRBV12-4 with TRBJ2-2, with a weak D call TRBD1 (6 bases). V was clipped by 5 bases and J by 5 bases, with 9 bases between them. This CDR3 has 13 amino acids. The CDR3 sequence: CASSPTGTGELFF. As DNA, the CDR3 is TGTGCCAGCAGTCCAACAGGGACCGGGGAGCTGTTTTTT.

This clonotype was picked up many times. V gene TRBV5-1 combines with J gene TRBJ2-7; D assignment may be TRBD1 or TRBD2 (5 bases each). With 4 bases removed from V and 0 bases from J, the gap between germline ends came to 17 bases. The CDR3 length is 16 residues. Germline values: CDR1 SGHRS, CDR2 YFSETQ. The CDR3 spells CASSAGPGTASYEQYF. The CDR3 DNA reads as TGCGCCAGCAGCGCTGGACCCGGGACGGCCTCCTACGAGCAGTACTTC.

The chain uses TRBV5-6 and TRBJ2-1; D is ambiguous. Deletions cut 5 bases from V and 3 bases from J, with 6 bases between. This CDR3 is built from 12 residues. Germline CDR1 is SGHDT and CDR2 is YYEEEE. As DNA, the CDR3 is TGTGCCAGCAGGGGATACTACAATGAGCAGTTCTTC. It translates to CASRGYYNEQFF. Combining the CDR3 with reference TRBV5-6 and TRBJ2-1 gives the whole variable domain DAGVTQSPTHLIKTRGQQVTLRCSPKSGHDTVSWYQQALGQGPQFIFQYYEEEERQRGNFPDRFSGHQFPNYSSELNVNALLLGDSALYLCASRGYYNEQFFGPGTRLTVL.

This clonotype was observed at least ten times. The chain has TRBV20-1 and TRBJ2-7; D may be TRBD2 (5 bases). Per germline, CDR1 DFQATT and CDR2 SNEGSKA (reference sequence). The CDR3 length is 16 residues. V was pared by 3 bases and J by 3 bases, with 21 bases between. The CDR3 DNA reads as TGCAGTGCTAGTGGTAGCGTGCCCAATAATTACTACGAGCAGTACTTC. Its translation is CSASGSVPNNYYEQYF.

This clonotype was seen many times. This chain links TRBV7-6 with TRBJ2-7, with D perhaps TRBD2 (6 bases). Germline values: CDR1 SGHVS, CDR2 FNYEAQ. The CDR3 has 15 residues. V lost 2 bases and J lost 4, with 15 bases in between. CDR3 sequence (DNA): TGTGCCAGCAGCTTAACGCCAGGGAGGTTGTACGAGCAGTACTTC. It codes for CASSLTPGRLYEQYF.

This rearrangement joins TRBV7-9 to TRBJ2-7; D is unresolved. This CDR3 contains 13 residues. Germline V gene data show CDR1 as SEHNR and CDR2 as FQNEAQ (reference sequence). Trimming took 3 bases from V and 3 from J, leaving 9 bases between them. CDR3 DNA sequence: TGTGCCAGCAGCTTCGGCGCTTTCTACGAGCAGTACTTC. Protein sequence: CASSFGAFYEQYF.